The 17 T cell receptor beta chains listed next were all sequenced from one sample in a study of CD8 T cells in ankylosing spondylitis. Each CDR3 protein is one row after TCRdb ran MiXCR on the 5' RACE reads. The sample has some 340,000 distinct CDR3 sequences; approximately 15% are singletons. The sequencing sample was made of blood, either unsorted or a sorted T cell fraction (not recorded which). All receptors come from a male donor with ankylosing spondylitis or in good health (not recorded which).

V usage is TRBV6-2 or TRBV6-3 and J usage is TRBJ1-5; possible D gene TRBD1, 6 bases. The CDR3 spans 15 residues. The germline V gene has CDR1 MNHEY and CDR2 SVGEGT. Deletions cut 0 bases from V and 7 bases from J, with 13 bases between. CDR3 protein: CASSYSWTARQPQHF. CDR3 nucleotides: TGTGCCAGCAGTTACTCATGGACAGCCAGGCAGCCCCAGCATTTT.

The chain is built from TRBV19 and TRBJ2-3; 13 bases line up with TRBD2. Germline CDR1 and CDR2: LNHDA and SQIVND (reference sequence). The CDR3 has 17 residues. With V trimmed by 7 bases and J by 6 bases, 13 bases remained unmatched. The CDR3 bases are TGTGCCAGTACCCTCACCTGGACTAGCGGGGGCCGGGATACGCAGTATTTT. As protein: CASTLTWTSGGRDTQYF.

The chain is built from TRBV29-1 and TRBJ2-7, with TRBD1 as a possible D gene (5 bases). The V end was cut by 7 bases, the J end by 3 bases, with 16 bases between. There are 13 residues in the CDR3. Germline CDR1 is SQVTM and CDR2 is ANQGSEA. As DNA, the CDR3 is TGCAGCGGCAGACAGTCATACAACTACGAGCAGTACTTC. Amino acids: CSGRQSYNYEQYF.

The sample holds a few counts of this clonotype. V gene TRBV6-1 combines with J gene TRBJ2-1; D is possibly TRBD2 (5 bases). The germline gives CDR1 MNHNS, CDR2 SASEGT. Trimming pared 5 bases from V and 6 bases from J, leaving 11 bases between. CDR3 length equals 13 residues. The CDR3 loop reads CASSPGLSNEQFF. The DNA for the CDR3 is TGTGCCAGCAGTCCTGGACTTAGCAATGAGCAGTTCTTC.

This clonotype occurred a few times. This sequence joins TRBV5-1 and TRBJ1-2; D is ambiguous. The V gene's germline CDR1 is SGHRS and CDR2 YFSETQ. This CDR3 comprises 16 residues. Trimming pared 2 bases from V and 8 bases from J, leaving 22 bases between. The CDR3 coding sequence is TGCGCCAGCAGCTTTGGTGGATCGGAATCGTACCGAGGCTACACCTTC. Its translation: CASSFGGSESYRGYTF.

In this sample, this clonotype turned up a few times. This chain connects TRBV5-1 to TRBJ2-3, with D perhaps TRBD1 (6 bases). CDR1 and CDR2 from the germline V gene are SGHRS and YFSETQ. Between the trimmed V and J ends, which lost 0 bases and 2 bases, there was a span of 10 bases. This CDR3 has 15 amino acids. This CDR3 is CASSLVQGNTDTQYF. For the CDR3, the DNA is TGCGCCAGCAGCTTGGTACAGGGAAACACAGATACGCAGTATTTT.

This clonotype has just a few counts. The V gene is TRBV27, the J gene TRBJ1-6; TRBD1 might be the D (6 bases). The CDR3 length is 15 residues. Between the trimmed V and J ends, which lost 2 bases and 7 bases, there was a span of 12 bases. CDR1 is MNHEY, CDR2 SMNVEV, per germline (reference sequence). The chain's CDR3 is CASSLGNRVNSPLHF. The CDR3 coding sequence is TGTGCCAGCAGTTTAGGGAACAGGGTGAATTCACCCCTCCACTTT.

This clonotype was seen more than once but under ten times. This sequence joins TRBV20-1 and TRBJ2-1; no clear D. Germline CDR1 is DFQATT and CDR2 is SNEGSKA (reference sequence). V shed 3 bases and J shed 0 bases, with 9 bases lying between them. The CDR3 is 14 amino acids. The CDR3, as DNA: TGCAGTGCTAGTCTTCCAAGCTCCTACAATGAGCAGTTCTTC. Protein sequence: CSASLPSSYNEQFF.

This clonotype was observed a handful of times. The chain has TRBV11-2 and TRBJ2-7, with 15 bases identical to TRBD2. This CDR3 contains 15 residues. The junction had 4 bases not matched to a gene; V was cut back by 3 bases and J by 7 bases. CDR1 is SGHAT, CDR2 FQNNGV, per germline. CDR3 coding DNA: TGTGCCAGCAGCTTCTCGGGACTAGCGGGAGGTGAGCAGTACTTC. This sequence encodes CASSFSGLAGGEQYF.

This chain links TRBV5-1 with TRBJ1-2; D uncertain. The CDR3 consists of 15 residues. The V gene's germline CDR1 is SGHRS and CDR2 YFSETQ. Deletions cut 0 bases from V and 4 bases from J, with 13 bases between. CDR3 loop: CASSLGGDRGYGYTF. DNA of the CDR3: TGCGCCAGCAGCTTGGGCGGGGATCGAGGCTATGGCTACACCTTC.

The chain links TRBV9 to TRBJ2-7; D is tentatively TRBD1 or TRBD2 (7 bases each). Germline-derived CDR1 and CDR2 are SGDLS and YYNGEE. Trimming shortened V by 0 bases and J by 2 bases, and 12 bases separated the two germline ends. The CDR3 extends over 15 amino acids. CDR3 protein: CASSVGAGGAYEQYF. The CDR3 coding sequence is TGTGCCAGCAGCGTAGGGGCAGGGGGGGCCTACGAGCAGTACTTC.

V is TRBV24-1 and J is TRBJ2-2; perhaps TRBD1 as D (5 bases). The CDR3 has 16 residues. Trimming took off 3 bases at V and 0 bases at J, with 10 bases between the two ends. The germline gives CDR1 KGHDR, CDR2 SFDVKD. CDR3 DNA: TGTGCCACCAGTGATGCCAGGGTGGCGAACACCGGGGAGCTGTTTTTT. The encoded protein is CATSDARVANTGELFF.

This sequence joins TRBV9 and TRBJ2-3; D is unclear. V was trimmed by 4 bases and J by 5 bases, leaving 14 bases between them. CDR3 size: 14 residues. Germline V gene lookup returns CDR1 SGDLS and CDR2 YYNGEE. This chain's CDR3 is CASSLGPAEDTQYF. As DNA, the CDR3 is TGTGCCAGCAGCCTAGGGCCCGCGGAAGATACGCAGTATTTT.

This clonotype was counted a few times. V gene TRBV20-1 combines with J gene TRBJ2-3, with 14 positions matching TRBD2. In germline, CDR1 is DFQATT, CDR2 SNEGSKA (reference sequence). This CDR3 contains 17 residues. Trimming removed 3 bases from V and 4 bases from J; junction bases left unmatched: 9. In nucleotides, the CDR3 is TGCAGTGCTAGTACCCCGGGACTAGCGGGAGAGCCAGATACGCAGTATTTT. Its translation is CSASTPGLAGEPDTQYF.

This clonotype has a handful of counts. This chain joins TRBV15 and TRBJ2-7, with 7 bases fitting TRBD2. After removal of 0 bases from V and 6 bases from J, the junction contained 8 bases not matched to a gene. Germline CDR1 is LNHNV and CDR2 is YYDKDF (reference sequence). The CDR3 is 15 amino acids. CDR3 loop: CATSRDGTTTREQYF. CDR3 nucleotide sequence: TGTGCCACCAGCAGAGATGGGACTACCACCCGCGAGCAGTACTTC. The variable domain in full, completed from reference TRBV15 and TRBJ2-7, reads DAMVIQNPRYQVTQFGKPVTLSCSQTLNHNVMYWYQQKSSQAPKLLFHYYDKDFNNEADTPDNFQSRRPNTSFCFLDIRSPGLGDTAMYLCATSRDGTTTREQYFGPGTRLTVT.

This chain uses TRBV25-1 with TRBJ2-4; D unresolved. Germline V lookup: CDR1 MGHDK, CDR2 SYGVNS. The CDR3 covers 13 residues. The V gene lost 4 bases and the J gene lost 9 bases, with 13 bases spanning the gap. For the CDR3, the DNA is TGTGCCAGCAGTGCATCTGGACGGTTCATTCAGTACTTC. It translates to CASSASGRFIQYF.

This chain uses TRBV12-3 or TRBV12-4 with TRBJ1-5; the match to TRBD1 covers 8 bases. Trimming removed 7 bases from V and 7 bases from J; junction bases left unmatched: 9. CDR3 size: 14 residues. The CDR3 region has the DNA TGTGCCAGCACCAGGACAGGGATTGGACAGCCCCAGCATTTT. It specifies CASTRTGIGQPQHF.